This T cell receptor beta chain was captured by sequencing in a study of persistence of HIV-infected CD4 T cells. Turning to the study itself: The sample holds CD4+ T cells responsive to CMV or HIV-1 Gag. General study points: TCRbeta richness was lower in CMV- and Gag-responding cells than in anti-CD3/anti-CD28-responding cells.

V shed 5 bases and J shed 6 bases, with 12 bases lying between them. The CDR3 runs 13 residues. In germline, CDR1 is SGHRS, CDR2 YFSETQ. Lysates of CMV-infected fibroblasts at around 9.9 ug/mL stimulated these cells. CD40L/CD69 double-negative CD45RO-high memory CD4+ T cells were collected. Suppressive ART was started during chronic HIV-1 infection in these adults. This was the immunoSEQ version 4 assay in survey mode. Using immunoSEQ multiplex PCR, the repertoire was profiled, and TCRdb retains in-frame clones only, with some absent. Of 25,000 to 35,000 clones listed, around 80% are singletons. This clone was counted a single time. Its antigen remains unknown.

The chain uses TRBV5-1 and TRBJ1-5, with D uncertain. The sequence was collected from an adult woman with HIV who was CMV-seropositive. This material consisted of CD4+ T cells sorted from PBMCs after roughly 19-hour stimulation, taken from a patient who received antiretroviral therapy. Here the CDR3 DNA reads TGCGCCAGCAGTTTATTAATAGGTCAGCCCCAGCATTTT. It codes for CASSLLIGQPQHF. Full variable domain (missing parts from reference TRBV5-1 and TRBJ1-5): KAGVTQTPRYLIKTRGQQVTLSCSPISGHRSVSWYQQTPGQGLQFLFEYFSETQRNKGNFPGRFSGRQFSNSRSEMNVSTLELGDSALYLCASSLLIGQPQHFGDGTRLSIL.